The 4 T cell receptor beta chains below all came from one sample that was sequenced in a study of T cell repertoires in aging, cancer and after chemotherapy. TRB rearrangements spanning V, D and J were amplified using mixed TRB-A/B primers. MiXCR, applied by TCRdb to the multiplex PCR reads, yields one record per CDR3 protein. The sample carries approximately 11,000 distinct CDR3 sequences, approximately 46% recorded once. Peripheral blood genomic DNA, not sorted cells or RNA, was the template. Sequencing was carried out using blood. The receptors come from a human donor in good health.

V is TRBV19 and J is TRBJ1-2, with D hard to call. From germline, CDR1 is LNHDA and CDR2 SQIVND (reference sequence). CDR3 length: 14 amino acids. Trimming cost V 6 bases and J 6 bases, with 17 bases left between them. CDR3 sequence (DNA): TGTGCCAGTAGGCTGTTGAGGGCCTCCAATGGCTACACCTTC. It codes for CASRLLRASNGYTF.

This clonotype has more than one count but fewer than ten. This chain uses TRBV6-1 with TRBJ2-7; D uncertain. CDR1 MNHNS and CDR2 SASEGT come from the germline V gene. Deletions cut 3 bases from V and 2 bases from J, with 5 bases between. CDR3 length: 12 residues. The CDR3 region is CASSDGPYEQYF. CDR3 sequence (DNA): TGTGCCAGCAGTGACGGTCCCTACGAGCAGTACTTC.

This clonotype occurred a few times. V is TRBV30 and J is TRBJ1-5; a weak D match, TRBD1 (6 bases). Deletions cut 0 bases from V and 1 base from J, with 10 bases between. The CDR3 sequence is 15 residues long. CDR1 and CDR2 (germline): GTSNPN, SVGIG (reference sequence). CDR3 protein: CAWSVRGLSNQPQHF. The CDR3 DNA reads TGTGCCTGGAGTGTACGGGGGCTAAGCAATCAGCCCCAGCATTTT.

The CDR3, as DNA: TGCAGTGCTAGAGATCGAATCAGGACAGGTAGCAATCAGCCCCAGCATTTT. Translating gives CSARDRIRTGSNQPQHF. The chain joins TRBV20-1 to TRBJ1-5; 7 bases are shared with TRBD1. Germline trimming cut 0 bases from V and 0 bases from J; bases unmatched to any gene: 8. The CDR3 has 17 amino acids. Germline V gene sequence: CDR1 DFQATT, CDR2 SNEGSKA (reference sequence).